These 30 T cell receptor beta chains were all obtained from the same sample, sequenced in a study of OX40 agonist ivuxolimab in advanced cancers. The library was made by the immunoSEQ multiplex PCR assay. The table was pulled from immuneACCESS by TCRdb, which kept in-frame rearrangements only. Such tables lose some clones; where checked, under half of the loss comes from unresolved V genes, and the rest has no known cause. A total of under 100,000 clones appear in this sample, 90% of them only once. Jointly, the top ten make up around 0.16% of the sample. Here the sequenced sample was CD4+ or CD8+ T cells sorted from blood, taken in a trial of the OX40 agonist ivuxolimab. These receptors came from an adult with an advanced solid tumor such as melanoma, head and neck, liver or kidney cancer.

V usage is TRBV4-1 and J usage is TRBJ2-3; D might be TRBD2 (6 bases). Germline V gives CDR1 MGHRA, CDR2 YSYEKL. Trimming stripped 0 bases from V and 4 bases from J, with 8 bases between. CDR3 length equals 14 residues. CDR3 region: CASSQDSGADTQYF. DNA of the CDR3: TGCGCCAGCAGCCAAGATTCGGGAGCAGATACGCAGTATTTT.

CDR3 sequence (DNA): TGTGCCATCAGGGACAGTTTCGACTATGGCTACACCTTC. Translation gives CAIRDSFDYGYTF. The rearrangement links TRBV10-3 to TRBJ1-2; tentatively, D is TRBD1 (6 bases). CDR1 and CDR2 (germline): ENHRY, SYGVKD. This CDR3 has 13 residues. Between the trimmed V and J ends, which lost 6 bases and 3 bases, there was a span of 11 bases.

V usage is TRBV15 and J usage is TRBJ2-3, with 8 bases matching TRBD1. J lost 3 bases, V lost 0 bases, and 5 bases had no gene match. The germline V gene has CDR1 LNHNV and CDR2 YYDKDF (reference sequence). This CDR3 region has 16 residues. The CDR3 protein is CATSRDAGGRTDTQYF. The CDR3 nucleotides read TGTGCCACCAGCAGAGATGCAGGGGGCAGGACAGATACGCAGTATTTT.

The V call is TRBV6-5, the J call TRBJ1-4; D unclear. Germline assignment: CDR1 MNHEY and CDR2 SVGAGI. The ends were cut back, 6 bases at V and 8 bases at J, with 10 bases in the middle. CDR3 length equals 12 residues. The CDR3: CASRGAREKLFF. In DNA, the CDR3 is TGTGCCAGCAGGGGCGCGAGGGAAAAACTGTTTTTT.

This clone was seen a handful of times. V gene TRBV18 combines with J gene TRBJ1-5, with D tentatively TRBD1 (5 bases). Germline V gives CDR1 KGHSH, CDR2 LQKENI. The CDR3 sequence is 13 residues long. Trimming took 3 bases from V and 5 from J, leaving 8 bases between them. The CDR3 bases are TGTGCCAGCTCACCCGGGACTTATCAGCCCCAGCATTTT. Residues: CASSPGTYQPQHF.

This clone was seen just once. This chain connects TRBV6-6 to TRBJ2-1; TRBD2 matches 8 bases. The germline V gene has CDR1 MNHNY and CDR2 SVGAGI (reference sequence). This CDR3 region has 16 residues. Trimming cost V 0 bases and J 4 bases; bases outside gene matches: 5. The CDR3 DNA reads TGTGCCAGCAGTTACTCTCTGGTAGCGGGGTACAATGAGCAGTTCTTC. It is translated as CASSYSLVAGYNEQFF.

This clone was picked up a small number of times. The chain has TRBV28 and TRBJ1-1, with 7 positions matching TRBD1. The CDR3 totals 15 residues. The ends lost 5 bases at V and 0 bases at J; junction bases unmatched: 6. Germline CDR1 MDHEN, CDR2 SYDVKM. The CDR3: CASSKWDRMNTEAFF. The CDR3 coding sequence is TGTGCCAGCAGTAAATGGGACAGAATGAACACTGAAGCTTTCTTT.

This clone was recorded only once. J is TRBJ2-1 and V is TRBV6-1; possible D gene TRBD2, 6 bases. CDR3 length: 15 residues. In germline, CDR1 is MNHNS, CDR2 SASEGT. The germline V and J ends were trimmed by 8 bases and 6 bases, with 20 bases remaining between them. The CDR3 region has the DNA TGTGCCAGCGCGGGGAACAGACTAAGAGGCAATGAGCAGTTCTTC. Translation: CASAGNRLRGNEQFF.

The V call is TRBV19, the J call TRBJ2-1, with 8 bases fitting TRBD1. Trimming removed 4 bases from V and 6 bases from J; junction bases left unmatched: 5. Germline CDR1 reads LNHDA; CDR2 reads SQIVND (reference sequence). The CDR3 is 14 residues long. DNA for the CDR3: TGTGCCAGTAGTAGGCGGACAGGGAGCAATGAGCAGTTCTTC. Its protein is CASSRRTGSNEQFF. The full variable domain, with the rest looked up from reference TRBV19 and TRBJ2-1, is DGGITQSPKYLFRKEGQNVTLSCEQNLNHDAMYWYRQDPGQGLRLIYYSQIVNDFQKGDIAEGYSVSREKKESFPLTVTSAQKNPTAFYLCASSRRTGSNEQFFGPGTRLTVL.

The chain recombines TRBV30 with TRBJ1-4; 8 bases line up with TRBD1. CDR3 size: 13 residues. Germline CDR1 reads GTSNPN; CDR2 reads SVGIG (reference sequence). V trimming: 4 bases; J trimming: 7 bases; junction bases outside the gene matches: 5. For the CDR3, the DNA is TGTGCCTGGACAGGGGGCAAAGGTGAAAAACTGTTTTTT. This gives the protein CAWTGGKGEKLFF.

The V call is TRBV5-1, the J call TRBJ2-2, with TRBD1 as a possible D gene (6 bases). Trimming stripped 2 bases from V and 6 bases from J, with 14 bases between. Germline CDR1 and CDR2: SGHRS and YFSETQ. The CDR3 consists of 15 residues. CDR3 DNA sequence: TGCGCCAGCAGCTTAAATCAGGGGTCGGCCGGGGAGCTGTTTTTT. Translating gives CASSLNQGSAGELFF.

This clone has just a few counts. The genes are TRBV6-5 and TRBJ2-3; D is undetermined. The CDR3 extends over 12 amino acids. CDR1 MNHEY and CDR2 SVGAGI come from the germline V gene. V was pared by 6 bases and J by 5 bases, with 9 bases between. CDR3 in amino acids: CASRNELDTQYF. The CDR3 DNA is TGTGCCAGCAGGAACGAACTAGATACGCAGTATTTT.

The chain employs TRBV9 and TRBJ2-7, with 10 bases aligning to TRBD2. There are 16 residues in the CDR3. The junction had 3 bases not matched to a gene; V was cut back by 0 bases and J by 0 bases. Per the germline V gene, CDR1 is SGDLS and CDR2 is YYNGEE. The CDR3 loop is CASSVVASGSSYEQYF. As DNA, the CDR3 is TGTGCCAGCAGCGTAGTGGCTAGCGGGAGCTCCTACGAGCAGTACTTC.

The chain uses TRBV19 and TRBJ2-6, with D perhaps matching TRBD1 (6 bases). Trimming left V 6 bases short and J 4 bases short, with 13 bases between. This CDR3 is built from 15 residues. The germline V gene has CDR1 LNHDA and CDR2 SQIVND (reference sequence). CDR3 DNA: TGTGCCAGTAGCGCACAGGGTGCCGGGGCCAACGTCCTGACTTTC. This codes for CASSAQGAGANVLTF.

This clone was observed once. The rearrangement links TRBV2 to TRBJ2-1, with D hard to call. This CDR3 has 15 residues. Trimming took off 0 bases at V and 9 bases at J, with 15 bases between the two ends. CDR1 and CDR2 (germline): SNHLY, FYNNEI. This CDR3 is CASSEARTVRGEQFF. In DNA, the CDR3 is TGTGCCAGCAGTGAAGCGAGGACGGTTCGCGGTGAGCAGTTCTTC.

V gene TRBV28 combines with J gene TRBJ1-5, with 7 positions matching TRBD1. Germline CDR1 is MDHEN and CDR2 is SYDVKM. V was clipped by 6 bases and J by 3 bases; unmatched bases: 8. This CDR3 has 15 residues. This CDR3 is CASSPLDRANQPQHF. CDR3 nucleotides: TGTGCCAGCAGCCCACTAGACAGGGCCAATCAGCCCCAGCATTTT.

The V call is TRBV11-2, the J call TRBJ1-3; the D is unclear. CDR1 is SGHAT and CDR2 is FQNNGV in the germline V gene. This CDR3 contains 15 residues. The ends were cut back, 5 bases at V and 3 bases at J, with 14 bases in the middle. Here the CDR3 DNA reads TGTGCCAGCAGCCAGTTGGGGTTGTTTGGAAACACCATATATTTT. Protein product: CASSQLGLFGNTIYF.

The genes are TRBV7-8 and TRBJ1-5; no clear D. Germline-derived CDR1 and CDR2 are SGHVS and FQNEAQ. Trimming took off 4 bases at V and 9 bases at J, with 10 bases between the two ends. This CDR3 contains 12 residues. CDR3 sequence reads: CASSSASSPQHF. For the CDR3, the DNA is TGTGCCAGCAGCTCCGCTTCCTCGCCCCAGCATTTT. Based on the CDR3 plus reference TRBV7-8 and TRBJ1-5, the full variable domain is GAGVSQSPRYKVAKRGQDVALRCDPISGHVSLFWYQQALGQGPEFLTYFQNEAQLDKSGLPSDRFFAERPEGSVSTLKIQRTQQEDSAVYLCASSSASSPQHFGDGTRLSIL.

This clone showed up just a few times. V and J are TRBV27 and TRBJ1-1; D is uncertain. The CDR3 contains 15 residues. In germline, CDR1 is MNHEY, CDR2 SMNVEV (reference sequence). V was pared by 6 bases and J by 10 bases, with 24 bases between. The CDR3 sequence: CASRAEGGRGARAFF. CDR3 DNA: TGTGCCAGCAGGGCCGAGGGAGGTCGGGGAGCGCGAGCTTTCTTT.

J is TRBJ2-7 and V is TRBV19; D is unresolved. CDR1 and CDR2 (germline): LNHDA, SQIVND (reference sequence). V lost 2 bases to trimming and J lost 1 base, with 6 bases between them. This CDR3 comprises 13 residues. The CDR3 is CASSITDSYEQYF. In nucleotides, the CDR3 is TGTGCCAGTAGTATAACTGATTCCTACGAGCAGTACTTC.

CDR3 sequence (DNA): TGTGCCAGCAGCTTGGAAGCGGGGGGCGCCTACTACGAGCAGTACTTC. This codes for CASSLEAGGAYYEQYF. This sequence joins TRBV5-4 and TRBJ2-7; 9 bases agree with TRBD2. Germline V CDR1 and CDR2: SGHNT, YYREEE (reference sequence). After removal of 0 bases from V and 3 bases from J, the junction contained 7 bases not matched to a gene. The CDR3 has 16 amino acids.

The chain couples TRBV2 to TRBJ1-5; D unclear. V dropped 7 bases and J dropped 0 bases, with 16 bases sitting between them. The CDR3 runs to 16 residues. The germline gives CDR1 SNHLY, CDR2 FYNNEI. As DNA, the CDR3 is TGTGCCAGCATGGGCAGTAGGACCAGTAGCAATCAGCCCCAGCATTTT. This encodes CASMGSRTSSNQPQHF. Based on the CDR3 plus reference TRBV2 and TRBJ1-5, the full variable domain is EPEVTQTPSHQVTQMGQEVILRCVPISNHLYFYWYRQILGQKVEFLVSFYNNEISEKSEIFDDQFSVERPDGSNFTLKIRSTKLEDSAMYFCASMGSRTSSNQPQHFGDGTRLSIL.

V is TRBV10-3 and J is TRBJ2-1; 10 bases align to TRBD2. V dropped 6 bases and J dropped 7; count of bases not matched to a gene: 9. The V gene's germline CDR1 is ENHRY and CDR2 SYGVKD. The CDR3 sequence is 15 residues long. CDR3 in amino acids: CAIRNIAGGSNEQFF. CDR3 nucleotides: TGTGCCATCAGGAATATAGCGGGAGGAAGTAATGAGCAGTTCTTC.

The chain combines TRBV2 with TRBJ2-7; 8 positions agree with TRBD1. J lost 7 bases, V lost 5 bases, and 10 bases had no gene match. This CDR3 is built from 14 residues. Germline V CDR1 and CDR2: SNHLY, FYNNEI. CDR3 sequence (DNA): TGTGCCAGCAGTCGGACAGGGACGAAAGAAGAGCAGTACTTC. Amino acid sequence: CASSRTGTKEEQYF.

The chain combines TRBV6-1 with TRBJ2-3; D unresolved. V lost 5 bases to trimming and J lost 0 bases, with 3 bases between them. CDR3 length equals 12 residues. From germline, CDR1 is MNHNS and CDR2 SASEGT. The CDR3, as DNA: TGTGCCAGCAGTCGCAGCACAGATACGCAGTATTTT. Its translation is CASSRSTDTQYF.

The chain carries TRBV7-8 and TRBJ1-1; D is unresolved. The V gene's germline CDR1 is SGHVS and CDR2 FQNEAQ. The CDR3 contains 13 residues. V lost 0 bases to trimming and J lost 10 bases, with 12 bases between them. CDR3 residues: CASSLAIVMGAFF. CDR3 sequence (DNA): TGTGCCAGCAGCTTAGCCATCGTAATGGGAGCTTTCTTT.

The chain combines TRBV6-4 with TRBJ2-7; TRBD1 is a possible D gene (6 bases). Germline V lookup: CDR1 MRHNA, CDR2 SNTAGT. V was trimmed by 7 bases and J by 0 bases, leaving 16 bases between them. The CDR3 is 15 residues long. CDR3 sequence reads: CASKNGQNYSYEQYF. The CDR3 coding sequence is TGTGCCAGCAAAAACGGACAGAACTACTCCTACGAGCAGTACTTC.

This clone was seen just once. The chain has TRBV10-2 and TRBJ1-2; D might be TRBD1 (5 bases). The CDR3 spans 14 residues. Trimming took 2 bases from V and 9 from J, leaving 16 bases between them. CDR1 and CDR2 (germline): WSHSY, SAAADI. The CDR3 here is CASSEGTARESYTF. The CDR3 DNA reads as TGCGCCAGCAGTGAGGGGACTGCGCGGGAGAGCTACACCTTC.

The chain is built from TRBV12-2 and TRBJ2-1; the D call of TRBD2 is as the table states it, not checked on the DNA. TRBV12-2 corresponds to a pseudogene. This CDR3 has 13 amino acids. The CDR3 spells CASRATSSGEQFF. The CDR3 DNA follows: TGTGCAAGTCGCGCCACTAGCTCGGGTGAGCAGTTCTTC.

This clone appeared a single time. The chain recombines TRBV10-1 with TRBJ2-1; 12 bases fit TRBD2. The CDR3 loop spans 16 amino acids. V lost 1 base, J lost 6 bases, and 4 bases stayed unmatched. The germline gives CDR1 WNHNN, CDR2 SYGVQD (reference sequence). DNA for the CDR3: TGCGCCAGCAGTGAGTTAAGGACTAGCGGGATCAATGAGCAGTTCTTC. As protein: CASSELRTSGINEQFF.